Following are 9 T cell receptor beta chains from one sample sequenced in a study of blood T cell repertoires in COVID-19. The data were produced by immunoSEQ multiplex PCR, yet TCRdb's version contains in-frame clones alone and is incomplete. The sample yields about 94,000 clones, over 75% seen once. Material: peripheral blood. The receptor set was obtained from a woman over 75 with acute or convalescent COVID-19.

V and J are TRBV9 and TRBJ1-3, with D uncertain. The CDR3 totals 14 residues. V dropped 4 bases and J dropped 4 bases, with 12 bases sitting between them. Germline CDR1 SGDLS, CDR2 YYNGEE. DNA for the CDR3: TGTGCCAGCAGCCCCCGGGATACGGGAAACACCATATATTTT. Its protein product is CASSPRDTGNTIYF.

This clone appeared a few times. The J gene is TRBJ2-7, the V gene TRBV10-3, with TRBD1 identical over 7 bases. Germline V gene sequence: CDR1 ENHRY, CDR2 SYGVKD. The CDR3 has 12 amino acids. Trimming removed 5 bases from V and 7 bases from J; junction bases left unmatched: 5. The CDR3 bases are TGTGCCATCAGTCCCGGGACAGAGGAGCAGTACTTC. It encodes CAISPGTEEQYF.

This rearrangement joins TRBV28 to TRBJ1-1, with TRBD1 matching over 7 bases. With V trimmed by 5 bases and J by 5 bases, 8 bases remained unmatched. The germline gives CDR1 MDHEN, CDR2 SYDVKM. This CDR3 is built from 14 residues. This chain's CDR3 is CASSPITGETEAFF. Written as DNA, the CDR3 is TGTGCCAGCAGTCCCATAACAGGGGAAACTGAAGCTTTCTTT.

The chain recombines TRBV6-5 with TRBJ1-6, with TRBD1 identical over 7 bases. Germline CDR1 reads MNHEY; CDR2 reads SVGAGI. Unmatched junction bases numbered 7, after V lost 4 bases and J lost 7 bases. The CDR3 runs to 15 residues. The CDR3 protein is CASSSRQGENSPLHF. CDR3 in DNA: TGTGCCAGCAGTTCGCGACAGGGCGAGAATTCACCCCTCCACTTT.

This chain joins TRBV6-1 and TRBJ1-1; the D gene is possibly TRBD1 (6 bases). Germline CDR1 and CDR2: MNHNS and SASEGT. V lost 2 bases and J 5 bases, leaving 15 bases between the germline ends. The CDR3 length is 15 residues. The CDR3 loop is CASSERSGGRTEAFF. The CDR3 coding sequence is TGTGCCAGCAGTGAAAGATCGGGGGGCCGGACTGAAGCTTTCTTT.

The V and J genes are TRBV19 and TRBJ2-5; tentative D call: TRBD2 (6 bases). The length of the CDR3 is 15 residues. V was clipped by 5 bases and J by 4 bases, with 17 bases between them. CDR1 and CDR2 from the germline V gene are LNHDA and SQIVND (reference sequence). The CDR3 sequence is CASSLRGQGGETQYF. As DNA, the CDR3 is TGTGCCAGTAGTCTCCGTGGGCAGGGAGGAGAGACCCAGTACTTC.

V and J are TRBV10-3 and TRBJ1-1, with D possibly matching TRBD1 (5 bases). This CDR3 spans 12 amino acids. V was cut by 6 bases and J by 5 bases, with 10 bases left in between. CDR1 ENHRY and CDR2 SYGVKD come from the germline V gene. The DNA of the CDR3 is TGTGCCATCAGCCTAAAGGGGACTGAAGCTTTCTTT. Translation: CAISLKGTEAFF.

The rearrangement links TRBV27 to TRBJ2-1; 9 positions match TRBD2. Germline V gene sequence: CDR1 MNHEY, CDR2 SMNVEV (reference sequence). The trim removed 4 bases at V and 0 bases at J, leaving 10 bases unmatched. The CDR3 totals 18 residues. CDR3 in amino acids: CASSSPTSGKPSYNEQFF. The CDR3 DNA follows: TGTGCCAGCAGTTCCCCGACTAGCGGAAAACCCTCCTACAATGAGCAGTTCTTC.

CDR3: CASSIQGRADTQYF. The CDR3 DNA sequence: TGCGCCAGCAGCATACAGGGTAGGGCAGATACGCAGTATTTT. This rearrangement joins TRBV5-1 to TRBJ2-3; tentatively, D is TRBD1 (6 bases). With 4 bases removed from V and 4 bases from J, the gap between germline ends came to 13 bases. This CDR3 has 14 residues. Per germline, CDR1 SGHRS and CDR2 YFSETQ.